The 3 T cell receptor beta chains listed next were all sequenced from one sample in a study of blood T cell repertoires in COVID-19. Clones were read by immunoSEQ multiplex PCR, and TCRdb kept only the in-frame ones, dropping some. The sample has around 55,000 clones; around nine tenths are singletons. Sequences were obtained from peripheral blood. The receptors were gathered from a man between 60 and 75 years old with active COVID-19.

This clone is a singleton in its sample. The CDR3: CASSPTGNYGYTF. The CDR3 nucleotides are TGCGCCAGCAGCCCGACAGGGAACTATGGCTACACCTTC. The gene calls are TRBV5-1 and TRBJ1-2, with 7 bases fitting TRBD1. V lost 4 bases to trimming and J lost 2 bases; unmatched junction nucleotides: 2. The CDR3 contains 13 residues. The V gene's germline CDR1 is SGHRS and CDR2 YFSETQ. Drawing the rest from reference TRBV5-1 and TRBJ1-2, the complete variable domain is KAGVTQTPRYLIKTRGQQVTLSCSPISGHRSVSWYQQTPGQGLQFLFEYFSETQRNKGNFPGRFSGRQFSNSRSEMNVSTLELGDSALYLCASSPTGNYGYTFGSGTRLTVV.

This chain links TRBV24-1 with TRBJ2-5, with D perhaps matching TRBD2 (6 bases). Trimming stripped 0 bases from V and 1 base from J, with 8 bases between. Germline V gene lookup returns CDR1 KGHDR and CDR2 SFDVKD. The CDR3 totals 15 residues. CDR3 loop: CATSDLGGSQETQYF. DNA for the CDR3: TGTGCCACCAGTGATTTGGGGGGGAGCCAAGAGACCCAGTACTTC.

The V and J genes are TRBV4-2 and TRBJ1-2; 8 positions agree with TRBD1. The CDR3 contains 15 residues. Per the germline V gene, CDR1 is LGHNA and CDR2 is YNFKEQ. Trimming took 0 bases from V and 4 from J; bases not matched to a gene: 4. The CDR3 protein is CASSQDMGTGYGYTF. CDR3 bases: TGTGCCAGCAGCCAAGATATGGGGACAGGCTATGGCTACACCTTC.